The 2 T cell receptor beta chains reported below all come from one sample, sequenced in a study of CD8 T cells in Susac syndrome. With random hexamers, reverse transcription was performed on about 0.45 to 1 ug of RNA. MiXCR, run by TCRdb on the immunoSEQ multiplex PCR reads, gives a single entry per CDR3 protein. The repertoire consists of approximately 190,000 distinct CDR3 sequences, with approximately 95% occurring once and the leading ten covering 0.098%. The sequenced material came from CD4+ T cells from PBMCs. The receptors here all came from a human donor with Susac syndrome.

V is TRBV13 and J is TRBJ2-7; D remains unclear. Trimming took 4 bases from V and 3 from J, leaving 19 bases between them. From germline, CDR1 is PRHDT and CDR2 FYEKMQ (reference sequence). The CDR3 has 16 amino acids. CDR3: CASSSDGRGGSYEQYF. In DNA, the CDR3 is TGTGCCAGCAGCTCAGACGGACGCGGCGGCAGCTACGAGCAGTACTTC.

J is TRBJ2-3 and V is TRBV6-1, with 8 bases matching TRBD2. The CDR3 spans 15 residues. Germline CDR1 and CDR2: MNHNS and SASEGT. Trimming took 4 bases from V and 4 from J; bases not matched to a gene: 7. CDR3 region: CASSGGSGVSDTQYF. CDR3 sequence (DNA): TGTGCCAGCAGTGGGGGTAGCGGGGTATCAGATACGCAGTATTTT.